This T cell receptor beta chain appears in the sequencing data of a study of T-cell reconstitution after alpha-beta-depleted transplantation in children. The study's findings and limits: Surviving recipient T cells and thymic progenitors accounted for the high day-60 TCRbeta diversity observed in some patients. About two months after transplant, alpha-beta T cells reportedly came from several hundred expanded graft clones. From newly produced T cells came most of the T-cell counts and diversity one year after transplant.

This CDR3 has 12 residues. Deletions cut 5 bases from V and 5 bases from J, with 13 bases between. Germline-derived CDR1 and CDR2 are DFQATT and SNEGSKA (reference sequence). TCRbeta library construction was performed incorporating unique molecular identifiers. A single record per CDR3 protein comes from TCRdb applying MiXCR to the PCR reads. The table records about 830,000 distinct CDR3 sequences, approximately 15% of them present only once. About this clonotype itself: Its antigen remains unknown.

This TCR derives from a male patient between 5 and 17 years old who had a stem cell transplant for acute lymphoblastic leukemia, so the T cells may come from the graft donor. The chain combines TRBV20-1 with TRBJ2-7; TRBD2 is a possible D gene (6 bases). The source was PBMCs, mostly from graft donor cells, collected 360 days after TCRalphabeta/CD19-depleted stem cell transplant. The chain's CDR3 is CSAPRTTNEQYF. The CDR3 nucleotides read TGCAGTGCTCCTCGGACTACTAACGAGCAGTACTTC.